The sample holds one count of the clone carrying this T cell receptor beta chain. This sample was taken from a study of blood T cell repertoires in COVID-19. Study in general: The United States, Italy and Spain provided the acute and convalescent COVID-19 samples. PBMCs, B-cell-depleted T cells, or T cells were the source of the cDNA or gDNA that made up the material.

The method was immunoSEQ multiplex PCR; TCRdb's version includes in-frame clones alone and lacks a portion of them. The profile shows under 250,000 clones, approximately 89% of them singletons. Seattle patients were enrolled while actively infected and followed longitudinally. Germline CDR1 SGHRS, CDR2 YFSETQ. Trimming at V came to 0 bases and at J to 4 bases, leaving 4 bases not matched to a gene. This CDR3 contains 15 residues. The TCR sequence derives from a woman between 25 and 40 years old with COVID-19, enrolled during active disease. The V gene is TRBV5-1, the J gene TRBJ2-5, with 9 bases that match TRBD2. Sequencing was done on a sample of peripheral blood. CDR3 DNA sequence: TGCGCCAGCAGCTTGGATCTAGCGGGGTTAGAGACCCAGTACTTC. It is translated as CASSLDLAGLETQYF. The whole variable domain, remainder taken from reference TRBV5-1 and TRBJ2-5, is KAGVTQTPRYLIKTRGQQVTLSCSPISGHRSVSWYQQTPGQGLQFLFEYFSETQRNKGNFPGRFSGRQFSNSRSEMNVSTLELGDSALYLCASSLDLAGLETQYFGPGTRLLVL.